This is a list of T cell receptor beta chains from one sample in a study of shared clonotypes between healthy human individuals. This table comes from immunoSEQ multiplex PCR, and its TCRdb copy is limited to in-frame clones, with some not included. This repertoire shows over a million clones, more than 75% found once; its top ten account for under 0.8%. Specimen: memory CD4+ T cells from PBMCs. Source of these receptors: a man between 18 and 29 years old in good health. Some clones in this sample may be carry-over from other donors' samples. Both conserved end residues are part of each CDR3. Fields, in order: J gene, V gene, clone size, CDR3 length, D gene, CDR3 DNA, CDR3 protein. The D gene is left open where the match is weak. Size is stated for part of the rows, as once, few or many counts, or as a class when the clone is expanded.

j_call: TRBJ2-7
v_call: TRBV28
clone_size: -
cdr3_length: 15
d_call: TRBD2
cdr3_nt: TGTGCCAGCCTCAAGCCTGCTAGCGGGTCCTACGAGCAGTACTTC
cdr3_aa: CASLKPASGSYEQYF

j_call: TRBJ2-3
v_call: TRBV29-1
clone_size: -
cdr3_length: 9
d_call: -
cdr3_nt: TGCAGCGTTGACAGGGAGCCGTATTTT
cdr3_aa: CSVDREPYF

j_call: TRBJ2-2
v_call: TRBV11-2
clone_size: -
cdr3_length: 11
d_call: -
cdr3_nt: TGTGCCAGCACCGAGGAGGGGGAGCTGTTTTTT
cdr3_aa: CASTEEGELFF

j_call: TRBJ2-2
v_call: TRBV21-1
clone_size: -
cdr3_length: 16
d_call: -
cdr3_nt: TGTGCCAGCAGCAAGGGACTAGCGGAAGACACCGGGGAGCTGTTTTTT
cdr3_aa: CASSKGLAEDTGELFF

j_call: TRBJ2-2
v_call: TRBV9
clone_size: -
cdr3_length: 16
d_call: -
cdr3_nt: TGTGCCAGCAGCGTATTTGGGGGAGTAGGCACCGGGGAGCTGTTTTTT
cdr3_aa: CASSVFGGVGTGELFF

j_call: TRBJ2-2
v_call: TRBV7-9
clone_size: -
cdr3_length: 18
d_call: TRBD1
cdr3_nt: TGTGCCAGCACCTTCCTGGACAGGGGGCTATCGAACACCGGGGAGCTGTTTTTT
cdr3_aa: CASTFLDRGLSNTGELFF

j_call: TRBJ2-1
v_call: TRBV7-9
clone_size: few
cdr3_length: 15
d_call: -
cdr3_nt: TGTGCCAGCAGCTTAGGAGGGGCCTCCTACAATGAGCAGTTCTTC
cdr3_aa: CASSLGGASYNEQFF

j_call: TRBJ2-2
v_call: TRBV7-9
clone_size: -
cdr3_length: 15
d_call: TRBD1
cdr3_nt: TGTGCCAGCAGCTTAGGGACAGGGGACACCGGGGAGCTGTTTTTT
cdr3_aa: CASSLGTGDTGELFF

j_call: TRBJ2-3
v_call: TRBV5-1
clone_size: -
cdr3_length: 14
d_call: -
cdr3_nt: TGCGCCAGCAGCTTGGGCGTTTACACAGATACGCAGTATTTT
cdr3_aa: CASSLGVYTDTQYF

j_call: TRBJ1-4
v_call: TRBV28
clone_size: few
cdr3_length: 14
d_call: TRBD1
cdr3_nt: TGTGCCAGCAGTTGGGACAGGGGGCGGGAAAAACTGTTTTTT
cdr3_aa: CASSWDRGREKLFF

j_call: TRBJ2-7
v_call: TRBV7-2
clone_size: -
cdr3_length: 14
d_call: TRBD1
cdr3_nt: TGTGCCAGCACCGACTACAGGGGATCCTACGAGCAGTACTTC
cdr3_aa: CASTDYRGSYEQYF

j_call: TRBJ2-7
v_call: TRBV28
clone_size: -
cdr3_length: 14
d_call: TRBD2
cdr3_nt: TGTGCCAGCAGTTTATCAGCGGGAGTAGGTGAGCAGTACTTC
cdr3_aa: CASSLSAGVGEQYF

j_call: TRBJ2-7
v_call: TRBV18
clone_size: few
cdr3_length: 13
d_call: -
cdr3_nt: TGTGCCAGCTCGCTCGGGACCCAGGGTGAGCAGTACTTC
cdr3_aa: CASSLGTQGEQYF

j_call: TRBJ2-5
v_call: TRBV9
clone_size: -
cdr3_length: 16
d_call: TRBD1
cdr3_nt: TGTGCCAGCAGCCCCCGGACAGGGGGCGCGTGGGAGACCCAGTACTTC
cdr3_aa: CASSPRTGGAWETQYF

j_call: TRBJ2-5
v_call: TRBV25-1
clone_size: -
cdr3_length: 15
d_call: TRBD2
cdr3_nt: TGTGCCAGCAGTGAATCACGCGGGAGAGGAGAGACCCAGTACTTC
cdr3_aa: CASSESRGRGETQYF

j_call: TRBJ2-7
v_call: TRBV14
clone_size: -
cdr3_length: 12
d_call: -
cdr3_nt: TGTGCCAGCAGCCAAGACGGAGACGAGCAGTACTTC
cdr3_aa: CASSQDGDEQYF

j_call: TRBJ2-3
v_call: TRBV28
clone_size: -
cdr3_length: 13
d_call: -
cdr3_nt: TGTGCCAGCAGCCGACGTGAGGGCACAAAAGAGTATTTT
cdr3_aa: CASSRREGTKEYF

j_call: TRBJ2-7
v_call: TRBV2
clone_size: -
cdr3_length: 14
d_call: -
cdr3_nt: TGTGCCAGCGGAAATACCCGGGACACCTACGAGCAGTACTTC
cdr3_aa: CASGNTRDTYEQYF

j_call: TRBJ2-7
v_call: TRBV7-2
clone_size: once
cdr3_length: 14
d_call: TRBD1
cdr3_nt: TGTGCCAGCAGACCTTGGACAGGGGCCTACGAGCAGTACTTC
cdr3_aa: CASRPWTGAYEQYF

j_call: TRBJ2-2
v_call: TRBV7-9
clone_size: -
cdr3_length: 15
d_call: TRBD2
cdr3_nt: TGTGCCAGCAGCTCTCGACTAGCGGGATACGGGGAGCTGTTTTTT
cdr3_aa: CASSSRLAGYGELFF

j_call: TRBJ1-1
v_call: TRBV6-6
clone_size: -
cdr3_length: 12
d_call: -
cdr3_nt: TGTGCCAGCAGTCACATGAACACTGAAGCTTTCTTT
cdr3_aa: CASSHMNTEAFF

j_call: TRBJ1-5
v_call: TRBV21-1
clone_size: -
cdr3_length: 18
d_call: -
cdr3_nt: TGTGCCAGCAGCGAACCCACGAGGATGGGGAGTAGCAATCAGCCCCAGCATTTT
cdr3_aa: CASSEPTRMGSSNQPQHF

j_call: TRBJ1-4
v_call: TRBV6-1
clone_size: -
cdr3_length: 15
d_call: TRBD1
cdr3_nt: TGTGCCAGCAGTGAACACACAGGGGGGGATGAAAAACTGTTTTTT
cdr3_aa: CASSEHTGGDEKLFF

j_call: TRBJ1-2
v_call: TRBV29-1
clone_size: many
cdr3_length: 12
d_call: TRBD1
cdr3_nt: TGCAGCGTTAATACAGGGGACTATGGCTACACCTTC
cdr3_aa: CSVNTGDYGYTF

j_call: TRBJ2-7
v_call: TRBV11-2
clone_size: once
cdr3_length: 15
d_call: -
cdr3_nt: TGTGCCAGCAGCTTAGCTGGGGGGAGCTCCTACGAGCAGTACTTC
cdr3_aa: CASSLAGGSSYEQYF

j_call: TRBJ2-7
v_call: TRBV9
clone_size: -
cdr3_length: 14
d_call: -
cdr3_nt: TGTGCCAGCAGCCTAGAGGACAGCTCCTACGAGCAGTACTTC
cdr3_aa: CASSLEDSSYEQYF

j_call: TRBJ2-7
v_call: TRBV2
clone_size: -
cdr3_length: 15
d_call: TRBD2
cdr3_nt: TGTGCCAGCAGTGGGCTAGCGGGAGTCCCCTACGAGCAGTACTTC
cdr3_aa: CASSGLAGVPYEQYF

j_call: TRBJ1-5
v_call: TRBV19
clone_size: -
cdr3_length: 15
d_call: -
cdr3_nt: TGTGCCAGTAGTATTTATGGGATAAGCAATCAGCCCCAGCATTTT
cdr3_aa: CASSIYGISNQPQHF

j_call: TRBJ1-1
v_call: TRBV10-3
clone_size: -
cdr3_length: 14
d_call: TRBD1
cdr3_nt: TGTGCCATCGGGGGGGACAGGGGATACACTGAAGCTTTCTTT
cdr3_aa: CAIGGDRGYTEAFF

j_call: TRBJ2-7
v_call: TRBV27
clone_size: -
cdr3_length: 15
d_call: TRBD2
cdr3_nt: TGTGCCAGCAGTCCGGTAGCGGGAGGGCCCTACGAGCAGTACTTC
cdr3_aa: CASSPVAGGPYEQYF

j_call: TRBJ2-2
v_call: TRBV6-5
clone_size: -
cdr3_length: 15
d_call: TRBD1
cdr3_nt: TGTGCCAGCAGCCTACAGGGGGCGAACACCGGGGAGCTGTTTTTT
cdr3_aa: CASSLQGANTGELFF

j_call: TRBJ2-6
v_call: TRBV6-5
clone_size: -
cdr3_length: 14
d_call: -
cdr3_nt: TGTGCCAGCAGCAAAATCTCTGGGGCCAACGTCCTGACTTTC
cdr3_aa: CASSKISGANVLTF

j_call: TRBJ1-5
v_call: TRBV27
clone_size: -
cdr3_length: 13
d_call: -
cdr3_nt: TGTGCCAGCAGTTTTAGGGTGTTCCAGCCCCAGCATTTT
cdr3_aa: CASSFRVFQPQHF

j_call: TRBJ2-7
v_call: TRBV4-1
clone_size: -
cdr3_length: 15
d_call: -
cdr3_nt: TGCGCCAGCAGCCAAGTAGACCAGCCTTCCTACGAGCAGTACTTC
cdr3_aa: CASSQVDQPSYEQYF

j_call: TRBJ1-2
v_call: TRBV28
clone_size: once
cdr3_length: 12
d_call: -
cdr3_nt: TGTGCCAGCAGTATTAGCCCTCTGGGCTACACCTTC
cdr3_aa: CASSISPLGYTF

j_call: TRBJ1-5
v_call: TRBV5-1
clone_size: -
cdr3_length: 15
d_call: -
cdr3_nt: TGCGCCAGCAGCTTGGAAGGGATTAGCAATCAGCCCCAGCATTTT
cdr3_aa: CASSLEGISNQPQHF

j_call: TRBJ1-5
v_call: TRBV7-9
clone_size: -
cdr3_length: 14
d_call: TRBD1
cdr3_nt: TGTGCCAGCAGCCCAGGGGGCGGCAATCAGCCCCAGCATTTT
cdr3_aa: CASSPGGGNQPQHF

j_call: TRBJ1-2
v_call: TRBV6-1
clone_size: -
cdr3_length: 15
d_call: TRBD1
cdr3_nt: TGTGCCAGCAGTGAAGCGGGTCAGGGGGCGCCTGGCTACACCTTC
cdr3_aa: CASSEAGQGAPGYTF

j_call: TRBJ1-4
v_call: TRBV6-5
clone_size: -
cdr3_length: 14
d_call: -
cdr3_nt: TGTGCCAGCAGTTACACGGGGGGTAATGAAAAACTGTTTTTT
cdr3_aa: CASSYTGGNEKLFF

j_call: TRBJ2-1
v_call: TRBV5-4
clone_size: -
cdr3_length: 17
d_call: TRBD2
cdr3_nt: TGTGCCAGCAGCACCACAACGGGCGGGAGGGCCCTCGGTGAGCAGTTCTTC
cdr3_aa: CASSTTTGGRALGEQFF

j_call: TRBJ2-7
v_call: TRBV4-2
clone_size: -
cdr3_length: 16
d_call: TRBD1
cdr3_nt: TGTGCCAGCAGCCGTGGACAGGGACCCAGGTCTAACGAGCAGTACTTC
cdr3_aa: CASSRGQGPRSNEQYF

j_call: TRBJ2-3
v_call: TRBV5-1
clone_size: -
cdr3_length: 15
d_call: -
cdr3_nt: TGCGCCAGCAGCCCCAGTGCCAGTAGCACAGATACGCAGTATTTT
cdr3_aa: CASSPSASSTDTQYF

j_call: TRBJ2-5
v_call: TRBV4-1
clone_size: -
cdr3_length: 14
d_call: TRBD2
cdr3_nt: TGTGCCAGCACCCCGACTAGCCGGCAAGAGACCCAGTACTTC
cdr3_aa: CASTPTSRQETQYF

j_call: TRBJ2-7
v_call: TRBV28
clone_size: -
cdr3_length: 15
d_call: TRBD2
cdr3_nt: TGTGCCAGCAGTCCGAGCGGGAGTCTGGCCTACGAGCAGTACTTC
cdr3_aa: CASSPSGSLAYEQYF

j_call: TRBJ2-3
v_call: TRBV7-8
clone_size: -
cdr3_length: 15
d_call: TRBD2
cdr3_nt: TGTGCCAGCAGCCCGACTAGCGGAGACCGAGATACGCAGTATTTT
cdr3_aa: CASSPTSGDRDTQYF

j_call: TRBJ2-1
v_call: TRBV5-1
clone_size: -
cdr3_length: 13
d_call: -
cdr3_nt: TGCGCCAGCAGCCTAGATCTAGCGAATGAGCAGTTCTTC
cdr3_aa: CASSLDLANEQFF

j_call: TRBJ2-2
v_call: TRBV7-8
clone_size: -
cdr3_length: 19
d_call: TRBD2
cdr3_nt: TGTGCCAGCAGCTTGGGGGAACTAGCGGGAGGGTGGAACACCGGGGAGCTGTTTTTT
cdr3_aa: CASSLGELAGGWNTGELFF

j_call: TRBJ1-1
v_call: TRBV6-6
clone_size: -
cdr3_length: 12
d_call: -
cdr3_nt: TGTGCCAGCAGTTACTCAGGCTTGGGAGCTTTCTTT
cdr3_aa: CASSYSGLGAFF

j_call: TRBJ1-5
v_call: TRBV29-1
clone_size: -
cdr3_length: 16
d_call: TRBD1
cdr3_nt: TGCAGCGTTGAAGAGCATTCGGGGACAGACGATCAGCCCCAGCATTTT
cdr3_aa: CSVEEHSGTDDQPQHF

j_call: TRBJ1-2
v_call: TRBV6-1
clone_size: -
cdr3_length: 14
d_call: -
cdr3_nt: TGTGCCAGCAGGAACAGGGTTGGATACTATGGCTACACCTTC
cdr3_aa: CASRNRVGYYGYTF

j_call: TRBJ1-5
v_call: TRBV18
clone_size: few
cdr3_length: 13
d_call: -
cdr3_nt: TGTGCCAGCTCACCCCAGAGCAATCAGCCCCAGCATTTT
cdr3_aa: CASSPQSNQPQHF

j_call: TRBJ2-1
v_call: TRBV29-1
clone_size: few
cdr3_length: 16
d_call: TRBD2
cdr3_nt: TGCAGCGTCCCTGCGAGAGGGACTAGCGCCTTGGGGGAGCAGTTCTTC
cdr3_aa: CSVPARGTSALGEQFF

j_call: TRBJ2-2
v_call: TRBV6-1
clone_size: -
cdr3_length: 14
d_call: -
cdr3_nt: TGTGCCAGCAGTGTCCACAGAAACACCGGGGAGCTGTTTTTT
cdr3_aa: CASSVHRNTGELFF

j_call: TRBJ2-5
v_call: TRBV2
clone_size: -
cdr3_length: 12
d_call: -
cdr3_nt: TGTGCCAGCAGTGAACGAACGGAGACCCAGTACTTC
cdr3_aa: CASSERTETQYF